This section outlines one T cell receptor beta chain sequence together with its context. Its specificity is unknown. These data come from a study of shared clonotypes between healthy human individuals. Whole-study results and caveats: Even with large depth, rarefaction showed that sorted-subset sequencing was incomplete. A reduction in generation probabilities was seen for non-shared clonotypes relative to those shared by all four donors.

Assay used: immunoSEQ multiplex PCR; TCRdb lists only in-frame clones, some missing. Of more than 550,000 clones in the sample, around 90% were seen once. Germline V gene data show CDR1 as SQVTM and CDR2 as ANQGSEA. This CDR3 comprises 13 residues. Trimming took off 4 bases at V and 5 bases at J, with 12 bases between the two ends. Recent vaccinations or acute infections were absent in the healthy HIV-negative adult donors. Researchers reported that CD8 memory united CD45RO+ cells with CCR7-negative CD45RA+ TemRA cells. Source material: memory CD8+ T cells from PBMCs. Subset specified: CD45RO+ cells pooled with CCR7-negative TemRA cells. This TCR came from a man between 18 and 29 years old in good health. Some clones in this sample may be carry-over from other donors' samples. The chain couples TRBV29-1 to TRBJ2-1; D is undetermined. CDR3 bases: TGCAGCGTTGCCTCCTCCAACAACAATGAGCAGTTCTTC. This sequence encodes CSVASSNNNEQFF.